What follows are 29 T cell receptor beta chains derived from one specimen sequenced in a study of blood T cells in healthy people across ages. A second PCR, run for about 7 to 11 cycles, used a sample-barcoded 5' primer plus a J-beta primer mix. One entry per CDR3 protein, called by TCRdb with MiXCR from the 5' RACE reads. The sample holds about 1.4 million distinct CDR3 sequences, approximately 63% seen once. Sequencing was carried out using blood. The origin of the receptors is a man aged 18-30 years in good health.

This clonotype was counted between two and nine times. The V call is TRBV12-3 or TRBV12-4, the J call TRBJ2-4; D is possibly TRBD2 (6 bases). The V end was cut by 5 bases, the J end by 10 bases, with 15 bases between. CDR3 length: 13 residues. The CDR3: CASSPRVAEIQYF. The CDR3 nucleotides read TGTGCCAGCAGTCCCCGGGTAGCGGAAATTCAGTACTTC.

The chain uses TRBV7-9 and TRBJ2-1, with 10 positions matching TRBD2. CDR3 length equals 17 residues. Germline V gene lookup returns CDR1 SEHNR and CDR2 FQNEAQ (reference sequence). V was pared by 6 bases and J by 4 bases, with 12 bases of the junction left unmatched. The CDR3 here is CASSHPDGLADYNEQFF. The CDR3 nucleotides are TGTGCCAGCAGTCACCCCGACGGACTAGCGGATTACAATGAGCAGTTCTTC.

The V call is TRBV15, the J call TRBJ2-4; D might be TRBD1 (6 bases). The J call is in doubt because the DNA end fits TRBJ2-7 better. CDR1 is LNHNV and CDR2 is YYDKDF in the germline V gene (reference sequence). The CDR3 consists of 14 residues. CDR3 in amino acids: CATSLNRVGYEQYF. CDR3 sequence (DNA): TGTGCCACCAGCTTAAACAGGGTCGGATACGAGCAGTACTTC.

The rearrangement joins TRBV6-5 to TRBJ2-1; D is unresolved. Germline CDR1 is MNHEY and CDR2 is SVGAGI. CDR3 size: 14 residues. Trimming took off 0 bases at V and 5 bases at J, with 8 bases between the two ends. CDR3 coding DNA: TGTGCCAGCAGTTACTCGGCCTTAAACAATGAGCAGTTCTTC. This sequence encodes CASSYSALNNEQFF.

The V and J genes are TRBV20-1 and TRBJ2-1, with unresolved D. Trimming cost V 6 bases and J 7 bases, with 7 bases left between them. Germline CDR1 is DFQATT and CDR2 is SNEGSKA (reference sequence). The CDR3 length is 10 residues. CDR3 sequence: CSAPVNEQFF. Written as DNA, the CDR3 is TGCAGTGCCCCGGTGAATGAGCAGTTCTTC.

The chain links TRBV4-1 to TRBJ1-4; 7 bases agree with TRBD1. V was pared by 6 bases and J by 0 bases, with 13 bases of the junction left unmatched. This CDR3 comprises 18 residues. In germline, CDR1 is MGHRA, CDR2 YSYEKL. Here the CDR3 DNA reads TGCGCCAGCAGTCCAAGGGGACAGCACCCATCAACTAATGAAAAACTGTTTTTT. It specifies CASSPRGQHPSTNEKLFF.

The V and J genes are TRBV21-1 and TRBJ2-1; the table's D call of TRBD2 was not tested on the DNA. TRBV21-1 is given as a pseudogene. This CDR3 has 16 amino acids. The CDR3 region is CASSEDRVLPYNEQFF. CDR3 nucleotide sequence: TGTGCCAGCAGCGAAGACAGGGTCCTCCCCTACAATGAGCAGTTCTTC.

This clonotype was detected a few times. V and J are TRBV12-3 or TRBV12-4 and TRBJ2-5; D is undetermined. Trimming pared 2 bases from V and 6 bases from J, leaving 10 bases between. The CDR3 is made up of 13 amino acids. The CDR3 region has the DNA TGTGCCAGCAGTTTAAACAGCTATAAGACCCAGTACTTC. This encodes CASSLNSYKTQYF.

About this clonotype itself: A much larger clone lies a single base off, so this may be a read error. The chain has TRBV6-2 or TRBV6-3 and TRBJ2-7, with D hard to call. Germline-derived CDR1 and CDR2 are MNHEY and SVGEGT. V was cut by 4 bases and J by 0 bases, with 7 bases left in between. The CDR3 has 13 amino acids. The CDR3 here is CASSFWISYEQYF. CDR3 coding DNA: TGTGCCAGCAGTTTTTGGATCTCCTACGAGCAGTACTTC.

This clonotype turned up a few times. The gene calls are TRBV4-1 and TRBJ2-1; D not resolved. This CDR3 contains 17 residues. V lost 3 bases and J lost 0, with 15 bases in between. From germline, CDR1 is MGHRA and CDR2 YSYEKL. CDR3 sequence reads: CASSHPAAKGSYNEQFF. DNA of the CDR3: TGCGCCAGCAGCCACCCTGCTGCGAAGGGCTCCTACAATGAGCAGTTCTTC.

V is TRBV4-2 and J is TRBJ2-1, with unresolved D. Per the germline V gene, CDR1 is LGHNA and CDR2 is YNFKEQ. This CDR3 contains 13 residues. V lost 1 base and J 9 bases, leaving 10 bases between the germline ends. CDR3 DNA sequence: TGTGCCAGCAGCCAAGGTGGCGTAGGTGAGCAGTTCTTC. This translates into CASSQGGVGEQFF.

V and J are TRBV6-2 or TRBV6-3 and TRBJ1-1; D perhaps matches TRBD1 (6 bases). Germline values: CDR1 MNHEY, CDR2 SVGEGT. Trimming stripped 2 bases from V and 7 bases from J, with 14 bases between. The length of the CDR3 is 14 residues. CDR3 protein: CASSYVGGRNEAFF. CDR3 bases: TGTGCCAGCAGTTACGTCGGGGGGCGAAATGAAGCTTTCTTT.

The chain joins TRBV29-1 to TRBJ1-2, with 8 positions matching TRBD1. Germline lookup yields CDR1 SQVTM and CDR2 ANQGSEA. This CDR3 spans 14 amino acids. The V segment lost 6 bases and the J segment 2 bases; nucleotides outside the gene matches: 8. The CDR3 nucleotides read TGCAGCGTCCGAAGACAGGGGATAAACTATGGCTACACCTTC. Its protein product is CSVRRQGINYGYTF.

This clonotype appeared a few times. The V and J genes are TRBV21-1 and TRBJ2-5. TRBV21-1 is classified as a pseudogene. The CDR3 consists of 12 residues. CDR3 sequence: CASSKGRETQYF. The CDR3 nucleotides are TGTGCCAGCAGCAAAGGGCGAGAGACCCAGTACTTC.

CDR3 sequence: CSAGTPRLAGVTDTQYF. CDR3 coding DNA: TGCAGTGCCGGAACTCCACGACTAGCGGGAGTTACAGATACGCAGTATTTT. The rearrangement joins TRBV20-1 to TRBJ2-3; 12 nucleotides align to TRBD2. The CDR3 runs 17 residues. V dropped 6 bases and J dropped 3; count of bases not matched to a gene: 13. Looked up from germline, CDR1 is DFQATT and CDR2 is SNEGSKA (reference sequence).

The genes are TRBV5-5 and TRBJ2-1; D is tentatively TRBD1 or TRBD2 (5 bases each). Trimming took 4 bases from V and 7 from J, leaving 24 bases between them. CDR1 is SGHKS, CDR2 YYEKEE, per germline (reference sequence). This CDR3 spans 17 amino acids. DNA for the CDR3: TGTGCCAGCAGCCCCTCTGGTTGGGGGTTTGTTGGTAATGAGCAGTTCTTC. Its protein is CASSPSGWGFVGNEQFF.

This sequence joins TRBV15 and TRBJ1-5, with 7 positions matching TRBD1. This CDR3 contains 16 residues. V dropped 1 base and J dropped 5; count of bases not matched to a gene: 8. The germline V gene has CDR1 LNHNV and CDR2 YYDKDF (reference sequence). The CDR3 region is CATSRAPGQPYQPQHF. The DNA for the CDR3 is TGTGCCACCAGCAGAGCCCCGGGACAGCCCTATCAGCCCCAGCATTTT. Full variable domain (outside the CDR3, taken from reference TRBV15 and TRBJ1-5): DAMVIQNPRYQVTQFGKPVTLSCSQTLNHNVMYWYQQKSSQAPKLLFHYYDKDFNNEADTPDNFQSRRPNTSFCFLDIRSPGLGDTAMYLCATSRAPGQPYQPQHFGDGTRLSIL.

J is TRBJ1-2 and V is TRBV4-3; tentative D call: TRBD1 (6 bases). V dropped 4 bases and J dropped 7 bases, with 13 bases sitting between them. Germline V gene data show CDR1 as LGHNA and CDR2 as YSLEER. The CDR3 extends over 13 amino acids. The CDR3, as DNA: TGCGCCAGCAGCCTAACTAGGGGGTCTGGCTACACCTTC. Protein sequence: CASSLTRGSGYTF.

This chain links TRBV29-1 with TRBJ2-1; D unresolved. The germline V gene has CDR1 SQVTM and CDR2 ANQGSEA. Trimming cost V 3 bases and J 1 base, with 7 bases left between them. The CDR3 has 13 residues. The CDR3 DNA reads as TGCAGCGTTGAGAGTGGATCCTACAATGAGCAGTTCTTC. As protein: CSVESGSYNEQFF.

This chain joins TRBV20-1 and TRBJ2-7; tentatively, D is TRBD1 or TRBD2 (5 bases each). There are 15 residues in the CDR3. The V gene lost 0 bases and the J gene lost 7 bases, with 19 bases spanning the gap. Germline loops: CDR1 DFQATT, CDR2 SNEGSKA (reference sequence). The CDR3 nucleotides are TGCAGTGCTAGAGATCCGGGAAGGGGTGTAGTGGAGCAGTACTTC. The encoded protein is CSARDPGRGVVEQYF.

This clonotype has a handful of counts. The chain is built from TRBV12-3 or TRBV12-4 and TRBJ2-1; 10 nucleotides agree with TRBD2. This CDR3 contains 16 residues. After removal of 6 bases from V and 8 bases from J, the junction contained 13 bases not matched to a gene. CDR3 amino acids: CASSPNLAGVKDEQFF. CDR3 bases: TGTGCCAGCAGCCCCAACCTAGCGGGAGTTAAGGATGAGCAGTTCTTC.

The chain uses TRBV7-9 and TRBJ2-4, with unresolved D. With the DNA end fitting TRBJ2-5 better, the J assignment may be wrong. This CDR3 has 14 amino acids. Germline assignment: CDR1 SEHNR and CDR2 FQNEAQ (reference sequence). Here the CDR3 reads CASSLANGGETQYF. Written as DNA, the CDR3 is TGTGCCAGCAGCTTAGCGAATGGTGGAGAGACCCAGTACTTC.

The chain recombines TRBV27 with TRBJ1-1, with 7 bases fitting TRBD1. V lost 6 bases to trimming and J lost 4 bases; unmatched junction nucleotides: 8. The CDR3 is 14 amino acids. Germline V gene sequence: CDR1 MNHEY, CDR2 SMNVEV (reference sequence). This CDR3 reads CASSLQGRVTEAFF. DNA of the CDR3: TGTGCCAGCAGCTTACAGGGGAGGGTCACTGAAGCTTTCTTT.

The chain combines TRBV6-1 with TRBJ2-1, with TRBD2 identical over 7 bases. This CDR3 comprises 22 residues. V dropped 6 bases and J dropped 6; count of bases not matched to a gene: 32. Germline V lookup: CDR1 MNHNS, CDR2 SASEGT. The DNA for the CDR3 is TGTGCCAGCAGCTTTAAGTTGCTGACACAAAGGACGGGGCGGCGGGGGAGCAATGAGCAGTTCTTC. This codes for CASSFKLLTQRTGRRGSNEQFF.

This clonotype was seen a single time. The CDR3 loop is CSARVGNRVEQYF. CDR3 bases: TGCAGTGCTAGAGTGGGTAACAGGGTCGAGCAGTACTTC. V and J are TRBV20-1 and TRBJ2-5; a possible D gene is TRBD1 (6 bases). Near its end, the DNA agrees better with TRBJ2-7, so the J call may be wrong. CDR1 is DFQATT, CDR2 SNEGSKA, per germline (reference sequence). This CDR3 comprises 13 residues.

This sequence joins TRBV12-3 or TRBV12-4 and TRBJ2-1, with TRBD1 matching 7 bases. With 7 bases clipped from V and 2 bases from J, the junction kept 11 bases outside the gene matches. The CDR3 totals 16 residues. The CDR3 region is CASTPPGQGAYNEQFF. The CDR3 DNA follows: TGTGCCAGCACTCCCCCGGGTCAGGGGGCCTACAATGAGCAGTTCTTC.

The chain uses TRBV20-1 and TRBJ1-3, with D perhaps TRBD1 (6 bases). This CDR3 region has 13 residues. The germline CDR1 and CDR2 sequences are DFQATT and SNEGSKA (reference sequence). Trimming shortened V by 6 bases and J by 2 bases, and 11 bases separated the two germline ends. CDR3 in amino acids: CSATRGTGNTIYF. The CDR3 DNA reads TGCAGTGCCACCAGGGGTACTGGAAACACCATATATTTT.

This chain connects TRBV6-1 to TRBJ2-5; the D is unclear. CDR1 and CDR2 (germline): MNHNS, SASEGT. This CDR3 is 14 amino acids long. V shed 2 bases and J shed 5 bases, with 12 bases lying between them. Here the CDR3 reads CASSETGQIETQYF. The CDR3 DNA reads as TGTGCCAGCAGTGAAACTGGTCAGATTGAGACCCAGTACTTC.

The chain recombines TRBV5-1 with TRBJ2-7; 13 positions agree with TRBD2. TRBJ2-1 explains the end of the DNA better; the J call may be wrong. This CDR3 is built from 15 residues. Germline CDR1 is SGHRS and CDR2 is YFSETQ. CDR3 residues: CASSYGLAGVDEQFF. The CDR3, as DNA: TGCGCCAGCAGCTACGGACTAGCGGGGGTTGATGAGCAGTTCTTC.